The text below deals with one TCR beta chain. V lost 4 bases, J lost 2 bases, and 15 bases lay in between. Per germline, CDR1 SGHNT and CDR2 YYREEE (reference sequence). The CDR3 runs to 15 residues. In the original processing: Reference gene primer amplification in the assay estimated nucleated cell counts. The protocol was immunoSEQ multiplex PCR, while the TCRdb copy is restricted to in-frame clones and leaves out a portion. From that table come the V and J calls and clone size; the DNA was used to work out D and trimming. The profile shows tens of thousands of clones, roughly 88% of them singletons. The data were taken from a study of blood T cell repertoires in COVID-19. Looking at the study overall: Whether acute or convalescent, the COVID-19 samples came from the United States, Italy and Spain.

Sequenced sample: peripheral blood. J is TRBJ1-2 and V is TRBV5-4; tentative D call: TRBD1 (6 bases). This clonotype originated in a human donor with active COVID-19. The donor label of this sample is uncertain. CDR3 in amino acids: CASSPGGGQNYGYTF. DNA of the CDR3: TGTGCCAGCAGCCCTGGCGGGGGGCAGAACTATGGCTACACCTTC.